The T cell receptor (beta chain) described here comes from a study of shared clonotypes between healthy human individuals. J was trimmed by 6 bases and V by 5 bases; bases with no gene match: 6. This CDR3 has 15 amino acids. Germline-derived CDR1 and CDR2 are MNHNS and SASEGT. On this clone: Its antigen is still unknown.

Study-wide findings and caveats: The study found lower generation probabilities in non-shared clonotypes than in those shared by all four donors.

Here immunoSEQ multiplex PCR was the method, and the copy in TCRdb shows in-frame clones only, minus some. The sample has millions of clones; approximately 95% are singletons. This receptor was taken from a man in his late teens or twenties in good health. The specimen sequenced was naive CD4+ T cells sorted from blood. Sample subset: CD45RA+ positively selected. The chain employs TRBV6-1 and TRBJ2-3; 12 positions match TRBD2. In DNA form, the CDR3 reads TGTGCCAGCAGTAGACTAGCGGGAGTGGGGGATACGCAGTATTTT. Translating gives CASSRLAGVGDTQYF.